This T cell receptor (beta chain) is drawn from a study of vaccination effects on CD4 cells after COVID-19. The CDR3 extends over 15 amino acids. Trimming cost V 3 bases and J 0 bases, with 10 bases left between them. CDR1 is WSHSY and CDR2 is SAAADI in the germline V gene. Antigen-specific CD4+ T cells were expanded with viral peptide pools in the ViraFEST assay before sequencing. Once cultured for roughly 10 days, the cells underwent separation to obtain CD4+ T cells. BNT162b2 vaccine or mRNA-1273 vaccine was given to participants in two doses. Negative nucleocapsid antibody tests before and after vaccination confirmed no previous SARS-CoV-2 infection. Sequencing used immunoSEQ multiplex PCR; TCRdb keeps in-frame clones, though not all of them. Among tens of thousands of clones listed, approximately 73% were seen once. Of note for this clone: No antigen is known for it.

The chain couples TRBV10-2 to TRBJ2-3; no reliable D call. This clonotype was obtained from a human donor who received a COVID-19 vaccine. This specimen consisted of CD4+ T cells from PBMCs cultured with HCoV-229E spike peptides, obtained after COVID-19 vaccination. CDR3 sequence reads: CASSDNHPSTDTQYF. The CDR3, as DNA: TGCGCCAGCAGTGACAACCACCCTAGCACAGATACGCAGTATTTT.